The entry that follows covers one T cell receptor beta chain sequence. Its specificity is unknown. This specimen comes from a study of T cell responses to AZD1222 COVID-19 vaccine. Turning to the study itself: Analyses pooled second doses at about 4 or about 12 weeks.

In germline, CDR1 is MNHEY, CDR2 SVGEGT. Trimming shortened V by 5 bases and J by 0 bases, and 8 bases separated the two germline ends. The CDR3 totals 14 residues. Whole-study findings and limits: In a largely white British group with more females than males, clonal diversity was possibly underestimated. Unmutated regions of variants are reportedly targeted by nearly half of spike-specific TCRs. Repertoire sampling was restricted to post-peak T cell response timepoints.

TCRdb keeps only in-frame clones here, not all; method: immunoSEQ multiplex PCR. The sample holds about 180,000 clones, 80% to 90% seen once. The origin of this receptor is an adult in good health. Here the sequenced sample was peripheral blood, taken on day 0 of AZD1222 vaccination. The chain uses TRBV6-2 or TRBV6-3 and TRBJ1-3; D ambiguous. The DNA of the CDR3 is TGTGCCAGCAGTACGGGCTACTCTGGAAACACCATATATTTT. Amino acids: CASSTGYSGNTIYF.